Below, 28 T cell receptor beta chains from the same sample are listed, as sequenced in a study of preoperative IRX-2 immunotherapy in early breast cancer. Treatment in this sample: preoperative locoregional IRX-2 cytokine immunotherapy. Sequencing was performed with immunoSEQ multiplex PCR; in TCRdb, only in-frame clones are kept and a portion is missing. In the table there are 95,000 to 100,000 clones, 86% of which are singletons. The specimen comprised tumor tissue, sampled after IRX-2 immunotherapy. The receptor source for this set is a human donor with breast cancer.

This chain uses TRBV4-1 with TRBJ2-2, with 10 bases that match TRBD2. V lost 1 base, J lost 7 bases, and 3 bases stayed unmatched. CDR3 size: 15 residues. Germline V gene sequence: CDR1 MGHRA, CDR2 YSYEKL. The CDR3 DNA reads TGCGCCAGCAGCCAAGTGGGACTAGCGAGCGGGGAGCTGTTTTTT. It translates to CASSQVGLASGELFF.

V and J are TRBV28 and TRBJ1-5; 7 positions match TRBD1. J gave up 1 base and V 7 bases, and 7 bases lay outside the gene matches. This CDR3 is built from 15 residues. Germline CDR1 and CDR2: MDHEN and SYDVKM. The CDR3 nucleotides are TGTGCCAGCACCGAGTACAGGGGAAGCAATCAGCCCCAGCATTTT. Its translation is CASTEYRGSNQPQHF.

This rearrangement joins TRBV6-8 to TRBJ2-7; 9 nucleotides match TRBD2. This CDR3 has 14 residues. Per the germline V gene, CDR1 is MNHGY and CDR2 is SAAAGT. Unmatched junction bases numbered 4, after V lost 4 bases and J lost 3 bases. Written as DNA, the CDR3 is TGTGCCAGCAGTTTATCTAGCGGGAACTACGAGCAGTACTTC. Translated, it gives CASSLSSGNYEQYF.

The genes are TRBV11-3 and TRBJ2-7; D gene unclear. Germline values: CDR1 SGHNT, CDR2 YENEEA. Trimming shortened V by 4 bases and J by 1 base, and 17 bases separated the two germline ends. CDR3 length: 16 residues. CDR3 residues: CASSSQDPDPSYEQYF. CDR3 DNA: TGTGCCAGCAGCTCGCAAGACCCCGATCCATCCTACGAGCAGTACTTC.

The rearrangement links TRBV6-8 to TRBJ2-2; D gene ambiguous. Per germline, CDR1 MNHGY and CDR2 SAAAGT. This CDR3 is 16 amino acids long. The V end lost 0 bases, the J end lost 0 bases, and 8 bases lay between the germline ends. For the CDR3, the DNA is TGTGCCAGCAGTTACTCGTTTAGCCCGAACACCGGGGAGCTGTTTTTT. This sequence encodes CASSYSFSPNTGELFF.

V usage is TRBV28 and J usage is TRBJ1-4; the match to TRBD1 covers 9 bases. Trimming cost V 2 bases and J 7 bases; bases outside gene matches: 8. Per germline, CDR1 MDHEN and CDR2 SYDVKM. This CDR3 is built from 16 residues. The CDR3 protein is CASSLRRGQGSEKLFF. The CDR3 DNA reads as TGTGCCAGCAGTTTACGGCGGGGACAGGGTAGTGAAAAACTGTTTTTT.

The chain uses TRBV7-7 and TRBJ2-3; the match to TRBD2 covers 9 bases. Germline V gene sequence: CDR1 SSHAT, CDR2 FNYEAQ (reference sequence). Germline trimming cut 5 bases from V and 1 base from J; bases unmatched to any gene: 4. This CDR3 region has 15 residues. CDR3 in amino acids: CASSHSGSGTDTQYF. Here the CDR3 DNA reads TGTGCCAGCAGCCATAGCGGGAGTGGCACAGATACGCAGTATTTT.

The chain joins TRBV11-3 to TRBJ2-1; TRBD2 matches 8 bases. V shed 7 bases and J 9 bases; nucleotides not matched to a gene: 14. The CDR3 sequence is 15 residues long. The germline CDR1 and CDR2 sequences are SGHNT and YENEEA. The CDR3 spells CASMSQLAAYREQFF. DNA of the CDR3: TGTGCCAGCATGTCTCAACTAGCGGCTTACCGTGAGCAGTTCTTC.

The chain links TRBV1 to TRBJ1-3. TRBV1 is shown as a pseudogene. The CDR3 has 14 residues. CDR3 in amino acids: CASSHRSSGNTIYF. CDR3 DNA: TGCGCCAGCAGCCATAGAAGCTCTGGAAACACCATATATTTT.

The rearrangement links TRBV19 to TRBJ2-7; D not certain. CDR1 is LNHDA and CDR2 is SQIVND in the germline V gene (reference sequence). V dropped 3 bases and J dropped 0 bases, with 6 bases sitting between them. CDR3 length: 13 residues. The CDR3: CASSITNSYEQYF. DNA of the CDR3: TGTGCCAGTAGTATCACAAACTCCTACGAGCAGTACTTC.

The chain combines TRBV14 with TRBJ1-2, with TRBD1 matching over 7 bases. This CDR3 has 15 amino acids. CDR1 SGHDN and CDR2 FVKESK come from the germline V gene. The V gene end was trimmed by 0 bases and the J gene end by 4 bases; junction bases not matched to a gene: 5. CDR3 bases: TGTGCCAGCAGCCAAGAAGACAGGGTTCTCTATGGCTACACCTTC. As protein: CASSQEDRVLYGYTF.

This clone was observed a single time. This rearrangement joins TRBV6-8 to TRBJ1-2; unclear D gene. The CDR3 contains 16 residues. Germline loops: CDR1 MNHGY, CDR2 SAAAGT. V was pared by 10 bases and J by 1 base, with 22 bases between. The CDR3 nucleotides are TGTGCCACATCAAGCCAGGACCAGTCCCTTAACTATGGCTACACCTTC. This encodes CATSSQDQSLNYGYTF.

This chain links TRBV30 with TRBJ2-1, with a possible D match to TRBD2 (6 bases). Trimming removed 4 bases at V and 4 bases at J, with 14 bases between. This CDR3 contains 14 residues. CDR1 GTSNPN and CDR2 SVGIG come from the germline V gene (reference sequence). CDR3 amino acids: CAWNSGTPYNEQFF. As DNA, the CDR3 is TGTGCCTGGAATTCYGGGACTCCATACAATGAGCAGTTCTTC.

Comment on this clone: The DNA is left out, because the CDR3 cannot be placed on it with certainty; the CDR3 is given as TCRdb lists it. The chain employs TRBV6-8 and TRBJ2-7; the table's TRBD1 call for D was not verified on the DNA. Germline CDR1 and CDR2: MNHGY and SAAAGT. The CDR3 length is 15 residues, termini included. CDR3: CAXXXXXXXXYXQYF.

The CDR3 loop reads CASSWGSGAHYEQYF. CDR3 nucleotides: TGCGCCAGCAGCTGGGGGTCGGGGGCCCACTACGAGCAGTACTTC. This chain joins TRBV5-1 and TRBJ2-7, with D perhaps matching TRBD1 or TRBD2 (6 bases each). There are 15 residues in the CDR3. Per germline, CDR1 SGHRS and CDR2 YFSETQ. V was cut by 3 bases and J by 3 bases, with 16 bases left in between.

The V gene is TRBV30, the J gene TRBJ2-3; 8 nucleotides align to TRBD2. Germline assignment: CDR1 GTSNPN and CDR2 SVGIG (reference sequence). This CDR3 spans 13 amino acids. Trimming took 5 bases from V and 4 from J; bases not matched to a gene: 5. DNA of the CDR3: TGTGCCTGGGAAGCGGGGGCTTCAGATACGCAGTATTTT. Its protein product is CAWEAGASDTQYF.

Written as DNA, the CDR3 is TGTGCCAGTAAGGAGGGGCTGAACACTGAAGCTTTCTTT. Protein product: CASKEGLNTEAFF. The chain carries TRBV19 and TRBJ1-1, with D possibly TRBD1 on 5 matching bases. In germline, CDR1 is LNHDA, CDR2 SQIVND (reference sequence). Between the trimmed V and J ends, which lost 7 bases and 0 bases, there was a span of 9 bases. CDR3 length: 13 residues.

The chain joins TRBV6-8 to TRBJ1-1; D remains unclear. V gave up 6 bases and J gave up 1 base, with 9 bases separating them. Germline V gene lookup returns CDR1 MNHGY and CDR2 SAAAGT. The CDR3 covers 13 residues. This chain's CDR3 is CASRDYRNTEAFF. As DNA, the CDR3 is TGTGCCAGCAGGGACTACAGGAACACTGAAGCTTTCTTT.

This chain joins TRBV11-3 and TRBJ2-1; 10 positions agree with TRBD2. The V gene's germline CDR1 is SGHNT and CDR2 YENEEA. This CDR3 has 17 amino acids. V was clipped by 5 bases and J by 6 bases; unmatched bases: 13. In nucleotides, the CDR3 is TGTGCCAGCAGCCCCAGTCTAAGCGGGAGGGCCCTCAATGAGCAGTTCTTC. Its translation is CASSPSLSGRALNEQFF. Combining the CDR3 with reference TRBV11-3 and TRBJ2-1 gives the whole variable domain EAGVVQSPRYKIIEKKQPVAFWCNPISGHNTLYWYLQNLGQGPELLIRYENEEAVDDSQLPKDRFSAERLKGVDSTLKIQPAELGDSAVYLCASSPSLSGRALNEQFFGPGTRLTVL.

The CDR3 is CASRRALYQPQHF. The CDR3 nucleotides are TGTGCCAGCAGGCGAGCACTCTATCAGCCCCAGCATTTT. This sequence joins TRBV6-8 and TRBJ1-5, with D uncertain. V was shortened by 6 bases and J by 5 bases, with 11 bases between the two germline ends. Germline CDR1 and CDR2: MNHGY and SAAAGT. This CDR3 is built from 13 residues.

This chain connects TRBV22-1 to TRBJ1-2; the DNA was not used to check the table's D call, TRBD1. TRBV22-1 is a known pseudogene. The CDR3 covers 13 residues. In DNA form, the CDR3 reads TGTGCCAGCAGACAAGACAGCCCTAGAGGCTACACCTTC. Its translation is CASRQDSPRGYTF.

J is TRBJ2-2 and V is TRBV18, with unresolved D. V dropped 0 bases and J dropped 0 bases, with 8 bases sitting between them. CDR3 size: 16 residues. Germline V gene lookup returns CDR1 KGHSH and CDR2 LQKENI. Here the CDR3 reads CASSPPYGPNTGELFF. The CDR3 DNA reads TGTGCCAGCTCACCACCTTACGGACCGAACACCGGGGAGCTGTTTTTT. The variable domain in full, with the rest retrieved from reference TRBV18 and TRBJ2-2, is NAGVMQNPRHLVRRRGQEARLRCSPMKGHSHVYWYRQLPEEGLKFMVYLQKENIIDESGMPKERFSAEFPKEGPSILRIQQVVRGDSAAYFCASSPPYGPNTGELFFGEGSRLTVL.

The gene calls are TRBV10-2 and TRBJ2-7; perhaps TRBD2 as D (5 bases). CDR1 and CDR2 (germline): WSHSY, SAAADI. V was trimmed by 3 bases and J by 7 bases, leaving 19 bases between them. CDR3 length: 15 amino acids. The CDR3 DNA follows: TGCGCCAGCAGTGATAGCCGGACTGCCGGTCGAGAGCAGTACTTC. This codes for CASSDSRTAGREQYF.

The chain couples TRBV28 to TRBJ1-1, with D possibly TRBD1 on 5 matching bases. The CDR3 covers 13 residues. The V end lost 4 bases, the J end lost 5 bases, and 11 bases lay between the germline ends. Looked up from germline, CDR1 is MDHEN and CDR2 is SYDVKM. The CDR3 loop reads CASSSPGGTEAFF. In DNA form, the CDR3 reads TGTGCCAGCAGTTCACCGGGGGGAACTGAAGCTTTCTTT.

This clone was recorded at least ten times. This chain joins TRBV11-3 and TRBJ2-1, with D perhaps matching TRBD2 (6 bases). Trimming left V 2 bases short and J 6 bases short, with 14 bases between. Germline CDR1 and CDR2: SGHNT and YENEEA. The CDR3 contains 15 residues. CDR3 sequence (DNA): TGTGCCAGCAGCTTATGGGCTAGCGCGGGCAATGAGCAGTTCTTC. Translating gives CASSLWASAGNEQFF.

V and J are TRBV10-1 and TRBJ2-2; 10 nucleotides line up with TRBD1. The V segment lost 10 bases and the J segment 4 bases; nucleotides outside the gene matches: 9. The germline V gene encodes CDR1 WNHNN and CDR2 SYGVQD (reference sequence). The CDR3 runs 15 residues. CDR3 region: CATTDGTGATGELFF. The CDR3 region has the DNA TGCGCCACCACAGACGGGACAGGGGCCACCGGGGAGCTGTTTTTT.

The chain employs TRBV18 and TRBJ2-6; D uncertain. This CDR3 has 14 residues. V was cut by 1 base and J by 1 base, with 2 bases left in between. Germline CDR1 is KGHSH and CDR2 is LQKENI. As DNA, the CDR3 is TGTGCCAGCTCACCACAATCTGGGGCCAACGTCCTGACTTTC. Protein sequence: CASSPQSGANVLTF.

V and J are TRBV18 and TRBJ1-3; no clear D. Trimming left V 5 bases short and J 0 bases short, with 17 bases between. The CDR3 is made up of 17 amino acids. CDR1 and CDR2 from the germline V gene are KGHSH and LQKENI. The CDR3 region has the DNA TGTGCCAGCTCAAAGGCGAACACCCTCAACTCTGGAAACACCATATATTTT. Encoded protein: CASSKANTLNSGNTIYF.